This TCR beta chain was found in a study of response to subunit inactivated influenza vaccine. The study, taken as a whole, reports: Authors suggested each seasonal influenza vaccination recruits few new T cells.

This CDR3 comprises 12 residues. Trimming stripped 3 bases from V and 6 bases from J, with 6 bases between. Germline loops: CDR1 SEHNR, CDR2 FQNEAQ (reference sequence). Note on this clonotype: What it binds is not known.

MiXCR, run by TCRdb on the RT-PCR reads, gives a single entry per CDR3 protein. Of some 480,000 distinct CDR3 sequences in the sample, approximately 9.9% were seen once. The sequencing used PBMCs from blood, collected 45 days after vaccination. J is TRBJ2-1 and V is TRBV7-9; no clear D. The clonotype originates from a man aged 50 to 59 who received an inactivated influenza vaccine. In nucleotides, the CDR3 is TGTGCCAGCAGCTTCTCCAGCAATGAGCAGTTCTTC. The encoded protein is CASSFSSNEQFF.